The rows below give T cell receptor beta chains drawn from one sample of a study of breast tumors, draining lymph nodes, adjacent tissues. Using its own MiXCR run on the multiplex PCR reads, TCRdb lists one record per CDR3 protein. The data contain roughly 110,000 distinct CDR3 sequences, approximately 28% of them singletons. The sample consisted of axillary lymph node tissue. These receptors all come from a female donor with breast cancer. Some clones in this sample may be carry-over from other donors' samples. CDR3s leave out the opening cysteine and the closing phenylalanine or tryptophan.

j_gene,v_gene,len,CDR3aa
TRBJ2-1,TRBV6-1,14,ASRALRDRAYNEQF
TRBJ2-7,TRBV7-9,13,ASSLGRGAVYEQY
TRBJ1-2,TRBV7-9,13,ASSLPPGQGYGYT
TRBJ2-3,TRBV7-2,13,ASSLVLEGWDTQY
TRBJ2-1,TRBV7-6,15,ASSLDPPSGTYNEQF
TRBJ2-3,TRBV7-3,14,ASSPTTAGGTDTQY
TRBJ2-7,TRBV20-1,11,SARDGTTYEQY
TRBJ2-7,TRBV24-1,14,ATSGRTSGGVYEQY
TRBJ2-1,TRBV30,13,AWSSAGVWPNEQF
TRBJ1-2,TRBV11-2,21,DSSFYICSASIIVNSPRVGYT
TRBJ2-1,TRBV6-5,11,ACRLAGGSEQF
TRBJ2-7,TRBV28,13,ASSFPRPPQNEQY
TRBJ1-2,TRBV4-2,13,ASSQVRGAFGGYT
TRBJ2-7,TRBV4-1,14,ASGHVRDGSSCEQY
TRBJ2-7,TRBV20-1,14,STSPIQGPGDGVQY
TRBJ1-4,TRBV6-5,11,ASSSGINEKLF
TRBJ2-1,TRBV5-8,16,ASSLRAGSGRGFNEQF
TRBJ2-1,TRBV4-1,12,ASSHTGADNEQF
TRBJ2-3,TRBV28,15,ASTPPLAGGPSDTQY
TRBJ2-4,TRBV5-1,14,ASSLMGRDTKNIQY